The next 27 T cell receptor beta chains were all read from a single sample in a study of blood T cells in healthy people across ages. PCR was performed a second time for about 6 to 12 cycles using a sample-barcoded 5' primer and a J-beta primer mix. Each CDR3 protein is one row after TCRdb ran MiXCR on the 5' RACE reads. The sample records about 1.8 million distinct CDR3 sequences, about 50% being singletons. Specimen: blood. The receptors shown here come from a woman aged 35 to 49 in good health.

This clonotype was seen only a few times. This sequence joins TRBV4-2 and TRBJ2-5; 13 nucleotides agree with TRBD2. The J segment lost 2 bases and the V segment lost 3 bases, leaving 6 bases of the junction unmatched. CDR1 is LGHNA, CDR2 YNFKEQ, per germline. The CDR3 length is 17 residues. DNA for the CDR3: TGTGCCAGCAGCCAGCCTCAGGGACTAGCGGGACAAGAGACCCAGTACTTC. It is translated as CASSQPQGLAGQETQYF.

This chain connects TRBV7-2 to TRBJ2-3, with D perhaps being TRBD1 or TRBD2 (5 bases each). The germline gives CDR1 SGHTA, CDR2 FQGNSA. This CDR3 has 12 amino acids. Here the CDR3 reads CSGGYFADTQYF. The CDR3 coding sequence is TGTTCTGGGGGTTATTTCGCAGATACGCAGTATTTT.

This chain joins TRBV5-1 and TRBJ2-1; TRBD2 aligns across 14 bases. The V gene end was trimmed by 2 bases and the J gene end by 6 bases; junction bases not matched to a gene: 4. Germline V gene lookup returns CDR1 SGHRS and CDR2 YFSETQ. This CDR3 has 16 amino acids. Here the CDR3 reads CASSFSGTSGGNEQFF. The CDR3 nucleotides read TGCGCCAGCAGCTTTTCCGGGACTAGCGGGGGCAATGAGCAGTTCTTC.

In its sample, this clonotype was seen a few times. The chain has TRBV4-3 and TRBJ1-2, with D possibly being TRBD1 (5 bases). The CDR3 sequence is 15 residues long. In germline, CDR1 is LGHNA, CDR2 YSLEER. With 0 bases removed from V and 2 bases from J, the gap between germline ends came to 10 bases. Here the CDR3 reads CASSQDPYRNYGYTF. The DNA for the CDR3 is TGCGCCAGCAGCCAAGACCCGTACAGGAACTATGGCTACACCTTC.

This clonotype was found once. Given a much more abundant clone one base away, this may be a read error. The chain recombines TRBV7-9 with TRBJ2-7; D is ambiguous. Per germline, CDR1 SEHNR and CDR2 FQNEAQ (reference sequence). This CDR3 is 14 amino acids long. CDR3 sequence (DNA): TGTGCCAGCAGCGTAGCATGGAACTCCTACGAGCAGTACTTC. Translating gives CASSVAWNSYEQYF.

As for this clonotype: This CDR3 is missing its conserved last phenylalanine or tryptophan, likely due to a read error. V gene TRBV5-1 combines with J gene TRBJ2-7; D ambiguous. The CDR3 runs to 14 residues. Between the trimmed V and J ends, which lost 7 bases and 0 bases, there was a span of 14 bases. Germline assignment: CDR1 SGHRS and CDR2 YFSETQ. The CDR3 protein is CASGPGGSSYEQYI. CDR3 bases: TGCGCCAGCGGCCCGGGTGGAAGCTCCTACGAGCAGTACATC.

This clonotype showed up just a few times. The rearrangement joins TRBV20-1 to TRBJ2-1, with D hard to call. CDR3 length: 11 residues. In germline, CDR1 is DFQATT, CDR2 SNEGSKA (reference sequence). V was trimmed by 5 bases and J by 4 bases, leaving 6 bases between them. For the CDR3, the DNA is TGCAGTGCTGACGCTTACAATGAGCAGTTCTTC. Translated: CSADAYNEQFF.

The rearrangement links TRBV9 to TRBJ2-7; 10 bases align to TRBD1. The CDR3 length is 14 residues. With V trimmed by 4 bases and J by 5 bases, 6 bases remained unmatched. Germline V gene sequence: CDR1 SGDLS, CDR2 YYNGEE. This CDR3 is CASSTGQGEDEQYF. In DNA, the CDR3 is TGTGCCAGCAGCACCGGACAGGGGGAAGACGAGCAGTACTTC.

The chain recombines TRBV6-1 with TRBJ1-1; TRBD1 matches 9 bases. The CDR3 extends over 13 amino acids. V gave up 3 bases and J gave up 8 bases; unmatched junction bases: 4. The germline V gene encodes CDR1 MNHNS and CDR2 SASEGT. CDR3 amino acids: CASSDLGTGEAFF. The CDR3 nucleotides are TGTGCCAGCAGTGATTTGGGGACAGGGGAAGCTTTCTTT.

This clonotype was picked up a small number of times. The CDR3 DNA reads TGCGCCAGCAGCTTCGACAGGGTTAATGCCGAGCAGTACTTC. Its translation is CASSFDRVNAEQYF. The rearrangement links TRBV5-1 to TRBJ2-7; 7 positions match TRBD1. The V gene end was trimmed by 2 bases and the J gene end by 6 bases; junction bases not matched to a gene: 8. The CDR3 loop spans 14 amino acids. From germline, CDR1 is SGHRS and CDR2 YFSETQ.

V gene TRBV11-2 combines with J gene TRBJ1-2; D gene unclear. V gave up 1 base and J gave up 6 bases, with 6 bases separating them. The CDR3 covers 12 residues. Germline CDR1 is SGHAT and CDR2 is FQNNGV. CDR3 amino acids: CASSLAVNGYTF. The CDR3 DNA sequence: TGTGCCAGCAGCTTAGCAGTGAATGGCTACACCTTC. Based on the CDR3 plus reference TRBV11-2 and TRBJ1-2, the full variable domain is EAGVAQSPRYKIIEKRQSVAFWCNPISGHATLYWYQQILGQGPKLLIQFQNNGVVDDSQLPKDRFSAERLKGVDSTLKIQPAKLEDSAVYLCASSLAVNGYTFGSGTRLTVV.

V and J are TRBV11-1 and TRBJ1-1; D is undetermined. The V gene lost 5 bases and the J gene lost 2 bases, with 9 bases spanning the gap. The V gene's germline CDR1 is SGHAT and CDR2 FQDESV (reference sequence). The CDR3 is made up of 13 amino acids. CDR3 sequence (DNA): TGTGCCAGCAGCCTGAATCATAACACTGAAGCTTTCTTT. Its protein is CASSLNHNTEAFF.

Turning to this clonotype: A read error may account for a junction end that differs from germline. The V and J genes are TRBV2 and TRBJ2-2; a possible D gene is TRBD1 (6 bases). The CDR3 length is 15 residues. Germline V gene lookup returns CDR1 SNHLY and CDR2 FYNNEI. Here the CDR3 DNA reads TGTGCCGGCAGTGAAGTGCAGGGGACCACCGGGGAGCTGTTTTTT. Protein: CAGSEVQGTTGELFF.

The chain is built from TRBV12-5 and TRBJ2-3; no firm D call. The V gene's germline CDR1 is LGHNT and CDR2 FRNRAP. Trimming shortened V by 3 bases and J by 6 bases, and 13 bases separated the two germline ends. The CDR3 has 14 residues. CDR3 sequence: CASGFGRAGDTQYF. The CDR3 DNA reads as TGTGCTAGTGGTTTCGGCCGAGCTGGGGATACGCAGTATTTT.

Concerning this clonotype: Compared with germline, one end of the junction differs, possibly owing to a read error. V and J are TRBV7-2 and TRBJ2-6, with D perhaps TRBD1 (6 bases). Germline V gene lookup returns CDR1 SGHTA and CDR2 FQGNSA. This CDR3 comprises 18 residues. In DNA, the CDR3 is TGTGCCAGCAGCCAATGGGGACACCTAGGCTCTGGGACCAACGTCCTGACTTTC. It translates to CASSQWGHLGSGTNVLTF.

The chain couples TRBV29-1 to TRBJ2-3; 16 nucleotides agree with TRBD2. Losses at the gene ends were 2 bases for V and 1 base for J; bases not matched to a gene: 9. The CDR3 sequence is 19 residues long. Germline V gene sequence: CDR1 SQVTM, CDR2 ANQGSEA. The CDR3: CSVEPGLAGGPLGTDTQYF. The CDR3 nucleotides read TGCAGCGTTGAACCGGGACTAGCGGGGGGGCCCCTAGGCACAGATACGCAGTATTTT.

V is TRBV7-9 and J is TRBJ2-3, with TRBD2 matching over 7 bases. From germline, CDR1 is SEHNR and CDR2 FQNEAQ (reference sequence). The CDR3 consists of 16 residues. V trimming: 5 bases; J trimming: 2 bases; junction bases outside the gene matches: 10. CDR3 in DNA: TGTGCCAGCAGCCCGCGGGGCGGGGGAGTCACAGATACGCAGTATTTT. This sequence encodes CASSPRGGGVTDTQYF.

The V call is TRBV7-9, the J call TRBJ1-2, with 7 bases identical to TRBD1. Trimming removed 6 bases from V and 6 bases from J; junction bases left unmatched: 7. CDR3 size: 13 residues. The germline V gene has CDR1 SEHNR and CDR2 FQNEAQ (reference sequence). For the CDR3, the DNA is TGTGCCAGCAGGGCCGGGACAGAACATGGCTACACCTTC. The encoded protein is CASRAGTEHGYTF.

The chain has TRBV7-2 and TRBJ2-5, with unresolved D. Germline CDR1 is SGHTA and CDR2 is FQGNSA. V lost 5 bases and J lost 4, with 8 bases in between. This CDR3 contains 12 residues. The CDR3 bases are TGTGCCAGCAGCCCCTGGCGAGAGACCCAGTACTTC. Translation gives CASSPWRETQYF.

The V call is TRBV10-1, the J call TRBJ2-7, with D tentatively TRBD1 or TRBD2 (5 bases each). From germline, CDR1 is WNHNN and CDR2 SYGVQD (reference sequence). The CDR3 is 15 amino acids. V was pared by 5 bases and J by 2 bases, with 16 bases between. The CDR3 DNA is TGCGCCAGCAGTAGATCAGCCGAGGGGCCCTACGAGCAGTACTTC. Protein: CASSRSAEGPYEQYF.

The chain links TRBV7-2 to TRBJ2-3; D remains unclear. This CDR3 region has 14 residues. The germline V and J ends were trimmed by 5 bases and 3 bases, with 12 bases remaining between them. CDR1 and CDR2 from the germline V gene are SGHTA and FQGNSA. This CDR3 reads CASSSRKTTDTQYF. The CDR3 nucleotides are TGTGCCAGCAGCAGCCGTAAAACGACAGATACGCAGTATTTT.

This clonotype occurred a few times. The V call is TRBV5-1, the J call TRBJ2-5; D possibly corresponds to TRBD2 (6 bases). CDR3 length: 17 residues. Germline CDR1 reads SGHRS; CDR2 reads YFSETQ. Trimming pared 0 bases from V and 2 bases from J, leaving 17 bases between. CDR3 DNA: TGCGCCAGCAGCTTGGCCGGCGGGGCAATAAAACAAGAGACCCAGTACTTC. Its protein product is CASSLAGGAIKQETQYF.

The gene calls are TRBV7-2 and TRBJ2-7; no clear D. Germline assignment: CDR1 SGHTA and CDR2 FQGNSA. The CDR3 covers 12 residues. Trimming removed 5 bases at V and 7 bases at J, with 12 bases between. CDR3 residues: CASSAAVGEQYF. The DNA of the CDR3 is TGTGCCAGCAGCGCGGCAGTCGGGGAGCAGTACTTC. Variable domain in full (rest from reference TRBV7-2 and TRBJ2-7): GAGVSQSPSNKVTEKGKDVELRCDPISGHTALYWYRQSLGQGLEFLIYFQGNSAPDKSGLPSDRFSAERTGGSVSTLTIQRTQQEDSAVYLCASSAAVGEQYFGPGTRLTVT.

CDR3 region: CASSAKVNTEAFF. CDR3 coding DNA: TGTGCCAGCAGTGCCAAGGTGAACACTGAAGCTTTCTTT. This rearrangement joins TRBV28 to TRBJ1-1; no firm D call. The CDR3 consists of 13 residues. From germline, CDR1 is MDHEN and CDR2 SYDVKM. Deletions cut 5 bases from V and 0 bases from J, with 7 bases between.

In this sample, this clonotype turned up a few times. V usage is TRBV29-1 and J usage is TRBJ2-7, with 8 bases matching TRBD1. Germline trimming cut 7 bases from V and 4 bases from J; bases unmatched to any gene: 9. This CDR3 has 13 residues. Germline V CDR1 and CDR2: SQVTM, ANQGSEA. The DNA of the CDR3 is TGCAGCGGCACAGGGGGGACAGGTTACGAGCAGTACTTC. Encoded protein: CSGTGGTGYEQYF.

The table lists this clonotype with a few counts. CDR3 DNA sequence: TGCGCCAGCAGCCAAGGGCCGACGGGGGATGGCTACACCTTC. As protein: CASSQGPTGDGYTF. The chain joins TRBV4-1 to TRBJ1-2; TRBD1 might be the D (5 bases). Germline V gene data show CDR1 as MGHRA and CDR2 as YSYEKL. The CDR3 spans 14 residues. V dropped 1 base and J dropped 6 bases, with 12 bases sitting between them.

The chain uses TRBV7-2 and TRBJ2-7, with D possibly being TRBD2 (6 bases). Trimming removed 5 bases at V and 10 bases at J, with 18 bases between. The CDR3 runs 13 residues. Germline CDR1 reads SGHTA; CDR2 reads FQGNSA. The CDR3, as DNA: TGTGCCAGCAGCACCGGGGGTATTGATACCCAGTACTTC. Its translation is CASSTGGIDTQYF.